This TCR beta chain was observed in a study of blood T cell repertoires in COVID-19. Across the study: T cells, B-cell-depleted T cells, or PBMCs provided the cDNA or gDNA that served as material.

Everyone who took part was about 18 to 90 years old, and they came from roughly 25 US areas. Membership in each cohort depended on participant-reported clinical history. Authors' analysis steps: Estimated nucleated cell counts came from reference gene primer amplification. Sequencing was performed with immunoSEQ multiplex PCR; in TCRdb, only in-frame clones are kept and a portion is missing. Clone size and the V and J calls come from that table; the DNA yielded D and trimming. In the table there are more than 450,000 clones, roughly 87% of which are singletons. The CDR3 extends over 13 amino acids. The ends lost 7 bases at V and 5 bases at J; junction bases unmatched: 6. CDR1 and CDR2 (germline): MNHEY, SMNVEV (reference sequence).

This receptor was obtained from a woman aged 18 to 35 who had recovered from COVID-19. Specimen: PBMCs or T cells enriched from blood (not recorded which). J is TRBJ1-2 and V is TRBV27; 8 nucleotides match TRBD1. CDR3 bases: TGTGCCAGCACTAAAGACAGGGGTTATGGCTACACCTTC. This encodes CASTKDRGYGYTF.